The entry that follows covers one T cell receptor (beta chain) sequence. Germline CDR1 and CDR2: MNHEY and SVGAGI. CDR3 length equals 14 residues. V lost 6 bases, J lost 0 bases, and 12 bases lay in between. This record belongs to a study of blood T cell repertoires in COVID-19. Turning to the study itself: COVID-19 samples, acute and convalescent, were from the United States, Italy and Spain.

This table comes from immunoSEQ multiplex PCR, and its TCRdb copy is limited to in-frame clones, with some not included. The sample lists about 240,000 clones, approximately 80% occurring once. The sequence derives from a woman younger than 35 with acute or convalescent COVID-19. The V gene is TRBV6-5, the J gene TRBJ2-7, with D tentatively TRBD1 (5 bases). The specimen sequenced was peripheral blood. Written as DNA, the CDR3 is TGTGCCAGCAGAACCCTTGGACACTCCTACGAGCAGTACTTC. It codes for CASRTLGHSYEQYF.